This T cell receptor beta chain is from a study of T cell responses to AZD1222 COVID-19 vaccine. Trimming took 7 bases from V and 5 from J, leaving 17 bases between them. Germline CDR1 is LNHDA and CDR2 is SQIVND (reference sequence). The CDR3 has 14 residues. Study outcomes and limitations: Compared with day 0, the breadth and depth of the Spike-specific TCR repertoire rose significantly after two doses of AZD1222. Clonal diversity may have been underestimated, and the donors were mostly white British, with more females than males. Sampling captured repertoires only after the peak T cell response. Spike as a whole was targeted by vaccine-associated CD4 TCRs, dominant at 160-218 and 743-854.

In the case of this clone: What it binds is not known.

Method: immunoSEQ multiplex PCR; TCRdb's copy keeps in-frame clones and lacks some. The profile shows roughly 110,000 clones, roughly 87% of them singletons. This specimen was peripheral blood, taken on day 0 of AZD1222 vaccination. The chain joins TRBV19 to TRBJ1-1, with D possibly being TRBD1 (6 bases). The sequence came from an adult in good health. The CDR3 reads CASIRGRGRTEAFF. The CDR3 DNA is TGTGCCAGTATCAGGGGCCGGGGGCGGACTGAAGCTTTCTTT.